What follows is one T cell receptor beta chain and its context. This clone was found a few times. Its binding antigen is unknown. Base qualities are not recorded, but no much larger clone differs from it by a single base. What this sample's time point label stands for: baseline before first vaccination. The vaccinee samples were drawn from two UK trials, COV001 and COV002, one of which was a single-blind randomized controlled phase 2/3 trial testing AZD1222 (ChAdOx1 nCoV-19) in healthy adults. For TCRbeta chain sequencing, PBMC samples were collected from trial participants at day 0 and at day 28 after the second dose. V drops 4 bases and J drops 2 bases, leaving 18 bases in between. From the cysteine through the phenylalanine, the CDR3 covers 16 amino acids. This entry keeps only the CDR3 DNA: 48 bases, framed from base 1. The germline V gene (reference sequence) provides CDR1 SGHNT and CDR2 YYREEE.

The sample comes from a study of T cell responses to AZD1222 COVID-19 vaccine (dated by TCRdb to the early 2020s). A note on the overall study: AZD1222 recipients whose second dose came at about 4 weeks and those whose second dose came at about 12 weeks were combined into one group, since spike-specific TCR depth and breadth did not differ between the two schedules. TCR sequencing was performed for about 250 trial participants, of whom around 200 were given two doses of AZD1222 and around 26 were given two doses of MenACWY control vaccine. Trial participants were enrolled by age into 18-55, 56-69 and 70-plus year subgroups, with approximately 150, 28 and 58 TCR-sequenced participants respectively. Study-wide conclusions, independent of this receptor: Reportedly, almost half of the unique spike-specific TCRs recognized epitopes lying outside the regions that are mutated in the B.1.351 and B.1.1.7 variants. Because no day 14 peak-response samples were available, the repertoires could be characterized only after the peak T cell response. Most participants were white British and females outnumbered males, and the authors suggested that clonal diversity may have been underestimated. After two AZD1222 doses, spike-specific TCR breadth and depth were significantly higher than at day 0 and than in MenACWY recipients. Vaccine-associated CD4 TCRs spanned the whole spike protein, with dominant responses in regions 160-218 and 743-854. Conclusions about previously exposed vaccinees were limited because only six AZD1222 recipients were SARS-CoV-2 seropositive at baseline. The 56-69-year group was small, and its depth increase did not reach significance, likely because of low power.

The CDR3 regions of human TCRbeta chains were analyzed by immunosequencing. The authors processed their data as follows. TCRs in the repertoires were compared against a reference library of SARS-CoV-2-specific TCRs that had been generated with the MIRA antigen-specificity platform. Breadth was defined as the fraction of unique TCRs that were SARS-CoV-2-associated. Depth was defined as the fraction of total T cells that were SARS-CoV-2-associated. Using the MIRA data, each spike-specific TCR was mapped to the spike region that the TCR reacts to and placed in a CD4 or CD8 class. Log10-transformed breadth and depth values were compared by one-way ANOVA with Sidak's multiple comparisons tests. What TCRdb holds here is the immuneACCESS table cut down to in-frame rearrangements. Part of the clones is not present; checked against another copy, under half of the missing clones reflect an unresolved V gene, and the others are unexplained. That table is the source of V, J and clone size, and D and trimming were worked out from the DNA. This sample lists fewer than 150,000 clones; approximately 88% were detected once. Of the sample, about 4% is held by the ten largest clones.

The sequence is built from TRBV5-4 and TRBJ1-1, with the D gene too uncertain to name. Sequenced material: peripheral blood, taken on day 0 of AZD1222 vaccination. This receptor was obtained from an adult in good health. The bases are TGTGCCAGCAGCAAGGATACGAGGGCCTCCAACACTGAAGCTTTCTTT. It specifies CASSKDTRASNTEAFF.